Below are 18 T cell receptor beta chains sequenced from a single sample in a study of molecular identifiers for immune sequencing clone quantification. TCRdb reanalysed the PCR reads using MiXCR and keeps one entry per CDR3 protein. This sample has a few hundred thousand distinct CDR3 sequences, with about 20% found just once. Sequenced sample: naive CD8+ T cells from blood, with Jurkat cell RNA spiked in. Subset described: FACS-sorted CD8+CD4-CCR7+CD45RA+ naive T cells. The receptors originated from a human donor in good health. Some libraries in this study had Jurkat cell RNA spiked in.

Many counts were recorded for this clonotype. This chain uses TRBV19 with TRBJ2-7; the D is unclear. The CDR3 is 13 residues long. Trimming shortened V by 8 bases and J by 0 bases, and 11 bases separated the two germline ends. CDR1 is LNHDA and CDR2 is SQIVND in the germline V gene (reference sequence). CDR3 in amino acids: CASAESSSYEQYF. CDR3 coding DNA: TGTGCCAGTGCAGAAAGTTCCTCCTACGAGCAGTACTTC. Full variable domain (outside the CDR3, taken from reference TRBV19 and TRBJ2-7): DGGITQSPKYLFRKEGQNVTLSCEQNLNHDAMYWYRQDPGQGLRLIYYSQIVNDFQKGDIAEGYSVSREKKESFPLTVTSAQKNPTAFYLCASAESSSYEQYFGPGTRLTVT.

The chain has TRBV12-3 or TRBV12-4 and TRBJ2-1; 9 nucleotides match TRBD2. Trimming removed 3 bases from V and 9 bases from J; junction bases left unmatched: 12. The CDR3 contains 16 residues. The CDR3 DNA reads as TGTGCCAGCAGTTTTGCTAGCGGGATGGGGAGGGGTGAGCAGTTCTTC. As protein: CASSFASGMGRGEQFF.

This clonotype was counted ten times or more. This chain joins TRBV5-5 and TRBJ2-3; the D is unclear. The V gene's germline CDR1 is SGHKS and CDR2 YYEKEE (reference sequence). V lost 5 bases to trimming and J lost 7 bases, with 8 bases between them. The CDR3 consists of 11 residues. CDR3 region: CASSNRNTQYF. In DNA, the CDR3 is TGTGCCAGCAGTAACCGGAATACGCAGTATTTT.

This clonotype was recorded at least ten times. The genes are TRBV29-1 and TRBJ2-2, with D hard to call. The germline V and J ends were trimmed by 3 bases and 3 bases, with 8 bases remaining between them. This CDR3 contains 13 residues. Germline-derived CDR1 and CDR2 are SQVTM and ANQGSEA. CDR3 sequence: CSVESRDTGELFF. The DNA of the CDR3 is TGCAGCGTTGAGAGCCGGGACACCGGGGAGCTGTTTTTT.

The chain combines TRBV20-1 with TRBJ2-1, with D possibly TRBD2 on 7 matching bases. The CDR3 is made up of 11 amino acids. CDR1 is DFQATT and CDR2 is SNEGSKA in the germline V gene (reference sequence). Trimming cost V 4 bases and J 10 bases, with 11 bases left between them. DNA for the CDR3: TGCAGTGCTAAAGGGAGGGGGGAGCAGTTCTTC. Translated: CSAKGRGEQFF.

In its sample, this clonotype was seen many times. The V gene is TRBV6-2 or TRBV6-3, the J gene TRBJ1-1, with D perhaps matching TRBD1 (6 bases). The CDR3 loop spans 13 amino acids. Per the germline V gene, CDR1 is MNHEY and CDR2 is SVGEGT. The ends were cut back, 8 bases at V and 4 bases at J, with 14 bases in the middle. The CDR3 loop reads CASGTYYGTEAFF. The CDR3 DNA sequence: TGTGCCAGCGGGACATACTATGGCACTGAAGCTTTCTTT.

This clonotype was counted at least ten times. This sequence joins TRBV5-1 and TRBJ2-7; 10 nucleotides align to TRBD1. Germline loops: CDR1 SGHRS, CDR2 YFSETQ. The CDR3 has 18 amino acids. V lost 0 bases to trimming and J lost 1 base; unmatched junction nucleotides: 10. The CDR3 loop is CASSLEWDRGFSSYEQYF. The CDR3 DNA is TGCGCCAGCAGCTTGGAATGGGACAGGGGTTTTAGTTCCTACGAGCAGTACTTC.

This clonotype was seen many times. This chain uses TRBV7-9 with TRBJ2-4; TRBD2 matches 11 bases. The CDR3 has 15 amino acids. Germline CDR1 and CDR2: SEHNR and FQNEAQ (reference sequence). With 6 bases clipped from V and 5 bases from J, the junction kept 6 bases outside the gene matches. CDR3 loop: CASSPTSGIENIQYF. As DNA, the CDR3 is TGTGCCAGCAGTCCGACTAGCGGGATCGAAAACATTCAGTACTTC.

This clonotype was picked up a small number of times. The CDR3 nucleotides read TGTGCCAGCAGCCCAGCGGGAGGGCCTCCGGAGTATTTT. Protein sequence: CASSPAGGPPEYF. This rearrangement joins TRBV7-2 to TRBJ2-3, with 10 nucleotides matching TRBD2. CDR3 size: 13 residues. With V trimmed by 5 bases and J by 13 bases, 9 bases remained unmatched. CDR1 is SGHTA and CDR2 is FQGNSA in the germline V gene.

This clonotype appeared many times. The V call is TRBV29-1, the J call TRBJ2-7, with D uncertain. Trimming shortened V by 4 bases and J by 6 bases, and 10 bases separated the two germline ends. The CDR3 extends over 11 amino acids. CDR1 and CDR2 (germline): SQVTM, ANQGSEA. The CDR3 DNA sequence: TGCAGCGTTGTCCACATGGGCGAGCAGTACTTC. Translated: CSVVHMGEQYF.

About this clonotype: This may be a read error: a much more frequent sequence differs by one nucleotide. This chain connects TRBV6-5 to TRBJ2-5; D gene ambiguous. The germline V gene encodes CDR1 MNHEY and CDR2 SVGAGI. CDR3 length: 14 amino acids. Here the CDR3 reads CASNYSGHQETQYF. CDR3 in DNA: TGTGCCAGCAATTACTCAGGTCACCAAGAGACCCAGTACTTC.

This clonotype has just a few counts. The chain carries TRBV6-6 and TRBJ1-1, with D possibly being TRBD1 (5 bases). The CDR3 runs to 15 residues. V lost 0 bases, J lost 4 bases, and 12 bases lay in between. Germline V gene lookup returns CDR1 MNHNY and CDR2 SVGAGI (reference sequence). CDR3: CASSYSAGQSTEAFF. CDR3 DNA: TGTGCCAGCAGTTACTCGGCAGGGCAGAGCACTGAAGCTTTCTTT.

This clonotype was seen only a few times. This rearrangement joins TRBV29-1 to TRBJ2-1; TRBD2 matches 11 bases. Germline V CDR1 and CDR2: SQVTM, ANQGSEA. V shed 4 bases, J shed 2 bases, and the junction held 4 bases outside the gene matches. The CDR3 consists of 15 residues. Here the CDR3 reads CSVVGLAVTYNEQFF. The CDR3 bases are TGCAGCGTTGTGGGACTAGCGGTTACCTACAATGAGCAGTTCTTC.

Only a few counts were recorded for this clonotype. The V call is TRBV6-2 or TRBV6-3, the J call TRBJ2-2; 7 bases align to TRBD2. Germline CDR1 is MNHEY and CDR2 is SVGEGT. CDR3 length equals 14 residues. J gave up 5 bases and V 6 bases, and 6 bases lay outside the gene matches. The CDR3 nucleotides read TGTGCCAGCAGCAGACTAGCCGGGACCGGGGAGCTGTTTTTT. It encodes CASSRLAGTGELFF.

Comment on this clonotype: A single base separates this from a much larger clone, so it may be a read error. Because it lacks the conserved phenylalanine or tryptophan at the end, this CDR3 is likely a read error. The chain links TRBV4-3 to TRBJ2-7; no clear D. This CDR3 comprises 14 residues. V shed 4 bases and J shed 6 bases, with 16 bases lying between them. The germline gives CDR1 LGHNA, CDR2 YSLEER. This CDR3 is CASSPARDGFEQYS. Written as DNA, the CDR3 is TGCGCCAGCAGCCCGGCTAGAGACGGGTTCGAGCAGTACTCC.

The chain couples TRBV27 to TRBJ1-5, with TRBD1 matching 7 bases. Germline V gene sequence: CDR1 MNHEY, CDR2 SMNVEV (reference sequence). V lost 7 bases to trimming and J lost 7 bases; unmatched junction nucleotides: 16. The CDR3 spans 16 residues. The CDR3 sequence: CASTSLGVDRVQPQHF. The DNA of the CDR3 is TGTGCCAGCACTTCCCTAGGGGTTGACAGGGTACAGCCCCAGCATTTT.

This clonotype was counted only a few times. V gene TRBV19 combines with J gene TRBJ2-5, with a tentative D call TRBD1 (6 bases). The V gene lost 4 bases and the J gene lost 5 bases, with 14 bases spanning the gap. This CDR3 region has 14 residues. Germline-derived CDR1 and CDR2 are LNHDA and SQIVND (reference sequence). CDR3 nucleotides: TGTGCCAGTAGTACGACAGGCTACTGGGAGACCCAGTACTTC. It yields the protein CASSTTGYWETQYF.

This clonotype was detected only a few times. The gene calls are TRBV4-1 and TRBJ2-1, with D possibly being TRBD1 (7 bases). V was pared by 2 bases and J by 6 bases, with 14 bases between. This CDR3 has 15 residues. Germline assignment: CDR1 MGHRA and CDR2 YSYEKL. CDR3 loop: CASSQSVQGGNEQFF. The CDR3 nucleotides read TGCGCCAGCAGCCAAAGTGTGCAGGGGGGCAATGAGCAGTTCTTC.